Listed below are T cell receptor beta chains from one sample, sequenced in a study of radiation and T cells in renal cell carcinoma. Assay: immunoSEQ multiplex PCR; the TCRdb copy retains only in-frame clones and omits some. The data contain about 22,000 clones, 70% to 80% of them singletons. The specimen was blood, collected from a patient whose treatment included radiotherapy and nephrectomy. These receptors were obtained from a man aged 55 to 70 with renal cell carcinoma. The CDR3 runs from the conserved cysteine through the conserved F or W. D genes are given only for firm matches. Expanded clones are given a class, and other clones once, few, many or no size at all.

D | J | size | V | DNA | CDR3
- | TRBJ2-4 | - | TRBV6-6 | TGTGCCATCGGGGTTGAGGTAGCCAAAAACATTCAGTACTTC | CAIGVEVAKNIQYF
- | TRBJ2-5 | - | TRBV10-2 | TGCGCCAGCAGTGAGCGCAGTAGCCACGAAGAGACCCAGTACTTC | CASSERSSHEETQYF
TRBD1 | TRBJ1-5 | - | TRBV5-6 | TGTGCCAGCAGTAACGGACCGGGACAGGGGAGGCAGCCCCAGCATTTT | CASSNGPGQGRQPQHF
TRBD1 | TRBJ1-6 | - | TRBV25-1 | TGTGCCAGCAGGGGACAGGGGTCCTCCTATAATTCACCCCTCCACTTT | CASRGQGSSYNSPLHF
- | TRBJ2-7 | few | TRBV7-2 | TGTGCCAGCAGCTTAGGCAGGGACTACGAGCAGTACTTC | CASSLGRDYEQYF
- | TRBJ1-1 | few | TRBV18 | TGTGCCAGCTCACCCCTCGGACGAGATACTGAAGCTTTCTTT | CASSPLGRDTEAFF
- | TRBJ2-2 | - | TRBV11-2 | TGTGCCAGCAGCTTAGTAACCGGGCCCCAGAACACCGGGGAGCTGTTTTTT | CASSLVTGPQNTGELFF
TRBD2 | TRBJ2-1 | - | TRBV10-3 | TGTGCCATCAGGAAGACTAGCGGAGACAATGAGCAGTTCTTC | CAIRKTSGDNEQFF
- | TRBJ1-6 | few | TRBV9 | TGTGCCAGCAGCGTGGGAATTTGGGATTCACCCCTCCACTTT | CASSVGIWDSPLHF
- | TRBJ1-3 | - | TRBV10-3 | TGTGCCATCAGTGACAGCCCTGGAAACACCATATATTTT | CAISDSPGNTIYF
TRBD1 | TRBJ2-1 | - | TRBV18 | TGTGCCAGCTCAACCGGGACAGGGTACAATGAGCAGTTCTTC | CASSTGTGYNEQFF
- | TRBJ2-7 | - | TRBV2 | TGTGCCAGCAGTCTGACGGTGAACTACGAGCAGTACTTC | CASSLTVNYEQYF
- | TRBJ2-3 | once | TRBV5-4 | TGTGCCAGCAGCCTAAACAGGGAGGATACGCAGTATTTT | CASSLNREDTQYF
- | TRBJ2-5 | - | TRBV5-1 | TGCGCCAGCAGCTTTACAAGCGGGCTGCAAGAGACCCAGTACTTC | CASSFTSGLQETQYF
- | TRBJ1-2 | once | TRBV11-2 | TGTGCCAGCAGCTTACACAGGACATATGGCTACACCTTC | CASSLHRTYGYTF
- | TRBJ1-5 | - | TRBV6-5 | TGTGCCAGCAGTCTGACAGCAGAAAGCAATCAGCCCCAGCATTTT | CASSLTAESNQPQHF
- | TRBJ2-1 | - | TRBV9 | TGTGCCAGCAGCGTACGAGCCCTCGACGGAGAGCAGTTCTTC | CASSVRALDGEQFF
- | TRBJ1-4 | - | TRBV6-5 | TGTGCCAGCAGTTATACCGCTAGGGGTTTCGAAAAACTGTTTTTT | CASSYTARGFEKLFF
- | TRBJ2-7 | - | TRBV5-1 | TGCGCCAGCAGTTCGGGGCCATCCTACGAGCAGTACTTC | CASSSGPSYEQYF
- | TRBJ2-1 | - | TRBV7-2 | TGTGCCAGCAGCTTTCGGGACCGCTCACACAATGAGCAGTTCTTC | CASSFRDRSHNEQFF
- | TRBJ2-7 | - | TRBV6-4 | TGTGCCAGCAGTGACTTGCGGCTCCCCCAACTTTACGAGCAGTACTTC | CASSDLRLPQLYEQYF
- | TRBJ2-5 | - | TRBV7-2 | TGTGCCAGCAGCTTATCGCTGGGAGAGACCCAGTACTTC | CASSLSLGETQYF
TRBD2 | TRBJ2-5 | - | TRBV7-2 | TGTGCCAGCAGCTCGGCTAGCGGGAAATGGGAGACCCAGTACTTC | CASSSASGKWETQYF
- | TRBJ1-1 | - | TRBV18 | TGTGCCAGCTCACCACAGGCTCAACAGGTTAGTCCTGAAGCTTTCTTT | CASSPQAQQVSPEAFF
- | TRBJ1-1 | - | TRBV7-2 | TGTGCCAGCATCTATAGGGGGTTGAGCACTGAAGCTTTCTTT | CASIYRGLSTEAFF
- | TRBJ2-1 | - | TRBV12-2 | TGTGCAAGTCGCTTAAATAAGGAGTTGGGGGCGATGACTTACAATGAGCAGTTCTTC | CASRLNKELGAMTYNEQFF
- | TRBJ1-2 | - | TRBV5-5 | TGTGCCAGCAGCTTAAGACAAGACTATGGCTACACCTTC | CASSLRQDYGYTF
- | TRBJ1-1 | - | TRBV29-1 | TGCAGCGCGGGCGGGGGGCGCGGTGTCACTGAAGCTTTCTTT | CSAGGGRGVTEAFF
- | TRBJ2-4 | once | TRBV7-8 | TGTGCCAGCAGCTTTTCAGGGTTTAGCATTCAGTACTTC | CASSFSGFSIQYF
- | TRBJ2-7 | once | TRBV18 | TGTGCCAGTACTCAGGGGAGGGACTACGAGCAGTACTTC | CASTQGRDYEQYF
- | TRBJ1-1 | - | TRBV6-5 | TGTGCCAGCAGTTACCTGAGCGCGCGGAAGAACACTGAAGCTTTCTTT | CASSYLSARKNTEAFF
- | TRBJ2-3 | - | TRBV30 | TGTGCCTGGAGCGGGATCTCTCTGGATACGCAGTATTTT | CAWSGISLDTQYF
TRBD2 | TRBJ2-7 | - | TRBV18 | TGTGCCAGCTCACGTACACTAGCGGAAAACTCCTACGAGCAGTACTTC | CASSRTLAENSYEQYF
- | TRBJ2-1 | once | TRBV10-3 | TGTGCCAACTGTTACAGGGCAACCTACAATGAGCAGTTCTTC | CANCYRATYNEQFF
- | TRBJ2-5 | few | TRBV5-4 | TGTGCCAGCAGGCGTTCCCGGGACCAAGAGACCCAGTACTTC | CASRRSRDQETQYF
- | TRBJ1-4 | - | TRBV4-2 | TGTGCCAGCAGCTTACCGGGAGACGAAAAACTGTTTTTT | CASSLPGDEKLFF
TRBD2 | TRBJ2-1 | - | TRBV5-4 | TGTGCCAGCAGTTTAACTAGCGGGAGGATCAGATACAATGAGCAGTTCTTC | CASSLTSGRIRYNEQFF
TRBD1 | TRBJ2-1 | - | TRBV15 | TGTGCCACCAGCAGAGCCGAGACAGGGATTGCTCGCGTCCCACAGTTCTTC | CATSRAETGIARVPQFF
TRBD2 | TRBJ2-5 | - | TRBV5-4 | TGTGCCAGCAGCTTGTCAACGGGAGGGACACAGACCCAGTACTTC | CASSLSTGGTQTQYF
- | TRBJ2-5 | - | TRBV5-6 | TGTGCCAGCAGCCGAAGGGGCTCCCAAGAGACCCAGTACTTC | CASSRRGSQETQYF
- | TRBJ2-7 | - | TRBV9 | TGTGCTTCGGGAACCGACGAGCAGTACTTC | CASGTDEQYF
- | TRBJ1-3 | - | TRBV5-5 | TGTGCCAGCAGCTTTGGACAGTACTTCTCTGGAAACACCATATATTTT | CASSFGQYFSGNTIYF
- | TRBJ2-7 | - | TRBV30 | TGTGCCTGGAAGGGTCCGGGCTCCTACGAGCAGTACTTC | CAWKGPGSYEQYF
- | TRBJ1-5 | few | TRBV19 | TGTGCCAGTAGGACAATTCGGGACTACCAGCCCCAGCATTTT | CASRTIRDYQPQHF
TRBD1 | TRBJ1-1 | few | TRBV6-1 | TGTGCCAGCAGGGTGACAGGGTTGACTGAAGCTTTCTTT | CASRVTGLTEAFF
TRBD2 | TRBJ2-5 | - | TRBV4-3 | TGCGCCAGCAGCCAAGATTTAGCGGGAGAGGGGGAGACCCAGTACTTC | CASSQDLAGEGETQYF
TRBD1 | TRBJ1-2 | - | TRBV6-5 | TGTGCCAGCAACACAGGGGAGGGCTATGGCTACACCTTC | CASNTGEGYGYTF
TRBD1 | TRBJ1-5 | - | TRBV19 | TGTGCCAGTTTAGGGTTGGGGCAGGGGGCGCGTCAGCCCCAGCATTTT | CASLGLGQGARQPQHF
TRBD2 | TRBJ2-3 | - | TRBV5-4 | TGTGCCAGCAGCGTCAGACTAGCGGGGAGCACAGATACGCAGTATTTT | CASSVRLAGSTDTQYF
- | TRBJ2-3 | - | TRBV30 | TGTGCCTGGAGTGTACAAGGCCTAGATACGCAGTATTTT | CAWSVQGLDTQYF
- | TRBJ1-1 | - | TRBV30 | TGTGCCTGGAGTGTTTCGGGCGTGGAGAACACTGAAGCTTTCTTT | CAWSVSGVENTEAFF
TRBD2 | TRBJ2-7 | - | TRBV7-9 | TGTGCCAGCAGCTTATTCGGGCCTAGCGGTGGCGAGCAGTACTTC | CASSLFGPSGGEQYF
TRBD2 | TRBJ2-7 | - | TRBV12-5 | TGTGCTAGTGGTTTAGGGACTAGCGGGTACGAGCAGTACTTC | CASGLGTSGYEQYF
- | TRBJ2-1 | - | TRBV20-1 | TGCAGTGCTAGCATCTACAATGAGCAGTTCTTC | CSASIYNEQFF